These T cell receptor beta chains were read from a single sample in a study of blood T cell repertoires in COVID-19. The data were produced by immunoSEQ multiplex PCR, yet TCRdb's version contains in-frame clones alone and is incomplete. The table shows 90,000 to 110,000 clones, with roughly 80% occurring only once. What was sequenced was peripheral blood. The source is a woman aged 80 or over with acute or convalescent COVID-19. The CDR3 runs from the conserved cysteine through the conserved F or W. The D gene is left open where the match is weak. A clone size is listed for some rows: how often the clone was seen (once, few, many), or a class if it is expanded.

J: TRBJ1-2
V: TRBV27
D: -
size: -
DNA: TGTGCCAGCAGCTGGGGGAGGGGAATCTATGGCTACACCTTC
CDR3: CASSWGRGIYGYTF

J: TRBJ1-1
V: TRBV4-1
D: -
size: -
DNA: TGCGCCAGCAGCCAAGTCGGGATTCCCCGCACTGAAGCTTTCTTT
CDR3: CASSQVGIPRTEAFF

J: TRBJ2-1
V: TRBV12-5
D: -
size: few
DNA: TGTGCTAGTGGTTCGAAGGCCCAGCGGATCTCCTACAATGAGCAGTTCTTC
CDR3: CASGSKAQRISYNEQFF

J: TRBJ1-2
V: TRBV2
D: TRBD1
size: -
DNA: TGTGCCAGCAGTTTTTCGGGACAGGGGGTAGGAGGCTACACCTTC
CDR3: CASSFSGQGVGGYTF

J: TRBJ2-7
V: TRBV27
D: -
size: -
DNA: TGTGCCAGCAGTTCCGGAGTGGGTAGGGAGCAGTACTTC
CDR3: CASSSGVGREQYF

J: TRBJ2-1
V: TRBV6-5
D: TRBD1
size: -
DNA: TGTGCCAGCAGAGTCTTCGGGACAGGGGTCAATGAGCAGTTCTTC
CDR3: CASRVFGTGVNEQFF

J: TRBJ2-7
V: TRBV9
D: TRBD2
size: -
DNA: TGTGCCAGCAGCGCTCGACTAGCGGGAGGCGACGAGCAGTACTTC
CDR3: CASSARLAGGDEQYF

J: TRBJ1-2
V: TRBV27
D: TRBD1
size: -
DNA: TGTGCCAGCGTTAGTCCAGGGGGGGGCTACACCTTC
CDR3: CASVSPGGGYTF

J: TRBJ2-1
V: TRBV11-3
D: -
size: -
DNA: TGTGCCAGCAGCTTAGAGACGGTCAGGAATGAGCAGTTCTTC
CDR3: CASSLETVRNEQFF

J: TRBJ2-5
V: TRBV5-1
D: TRBD1
size: -
DNA: TGCGCCAGCAGCTTCGGACAGGGCGAGACCCAGTACTTC
CDR3: CASSFGQGETQYF

J: TRBJ1-6
V: TRBV2
D: TRBD1
size: -
DNA: TGTGCCAGCAGTGATCGTGGGACAGGGATTTCACCCCTCCACTTT
CDR3: CASSDRGTGISPLHF

J: TRBJ1-3
V: TRBV6-5
D: -
size: once
DNA: TGTGCCACCCTAGGGAGCTCTGGAAACACCATATATTTT
CDR3: CATLGSSGNTIYF

J: TRBJ2-3
V: TRBV2
D: -
size: -
DNA: TGTGCCAGCAGCGGAGACACAGATACGCAGTATTTT
CDR3: CASSGDTDTQYF

J: TRBJ1-3
V: TRBV6-1
D: -
size: few
DNA: TGTGCCAGCAGTGAAGGGACTCTAAGGAAGGGAAACACCATATATTTT
CDR3: CASSEGTLRKGNTIYF

J: TRBJ1-1
V: TRBV6-1
D: -
size: -
DNA: TGTGCCAGCAGTGAACAACAGGTGAACACTGAAGCTTTCTTT
CDR3: CASSEQQVNTEAFF

J: TRBJ1-2
V: TRBV5-1
D: -
size: -
DNA: TGCGCCAGCAGCTTGGATACAGGGCTCGGCTACACCTTC
CDR3: CASSLDTGLGYTF

J: TRBJ2-2
V: TRBV30
D: -
size: -
DNA: TGTGCCTGGATGGCCGGGGGAAAAGGGGAGCTGTTTTTT
CDR3: CAWMAGGKGELFF

J: TRBJ2-1
V: TRBV28
D: TRBD1
size: -
DNA: TGTGCCAGCCACCCGAGTCGGGACAGAGGGATGAATGAGCAGTTCTTC
CDR3: CASHPSRDRGMNEQFF

J: TRBJ2-2
V: TRBV28
D: TRBD1
size: -
DNA: TGTGCCAGCAGTCTCCTTCCGGGACAGGGGGCCAAGGGCGGGGAGCTGTTTTTT
CDR3: CASSLLPGQGAKGGELFF

J: TRBJ2-7
V: TRBV11-2
D: -
size: -
DNA: TGTGCCAGCAGCTTCGGGGGAGGGGGCTACGAGCAGTACTTC
CDR3: CASSFGGGGYEQYF

J: TRBJ1-2
V: TRBV25-1
D: -
size: -
DNA: TGTGCCAGCAGTGAAGAGCGGAACTATGGCTACACCTTC
CDR3: CASSEERNYGYTF

J: TRBJ2-7
V: TRBV28
D: -
size: many
DNA: TGTGCCAGCAGTTCCCCTTCGGCCTACGAGCAGTACTTC
CDR3: CASSSPSAYEQYF

J: TRBJ2-3
V: TRBV5-5
D: -
size: -
DNA: TGTGCCAGCAGCGCGGGGGCCCTGGGAACGCAGTATTTT
CDR3: CASSAGALGTQYF

J: TRBJ1-5
V: TRBV15
D: TRBD1
size: few
DNA: TGTGCCACCAGCAGAGCCCAAACAGGGGTTGGTCAGCCCCAGCATTTT
CDR3: CATSRAQTGVGQPQHF

J: TRBJ1-5
V: TRBV21-1
D: -
size: few
DNA: TGTGCCAGCAGCATCCGGGGGGCTAGATATCAGCCCCAGCATTTT
CDR3: CASSIRGARYQPQHF

J: TRBJ2-3
V: TRBV18
D: TRBD1
size: -
DNA: TGTGCCAGCTCACCCGGACAGGGTGGGATCACAGATACGCAGTATTTT
CDR3: CASSPGQGGITDTQYF

J: TRBJ2-1
V: TRBV27
D: TRBD1
size: -
DNA: TGTGCCAGCAGTCTGGGACAGGGGGCACGCAATGAGCAGTTCTTC
CDR3: CASSLGQGARNEQFF

J: TRBJ2-1
V: TRBV5-5
D: TRBD2
size: -
DNA: TGTGCCAGCAGCTTGCTACTAGCGGCCTCCTACAATGAGCAGTTCTTC
CDR3: CASSLLLAASYNEQFF

J: TRBJ2-3
V: TRBV19
D: TRBD2
size: -
DNA: TGTGCCAGTAGTATGATAGCGGGAGGGACAGATACGCAGTATTTT
CDR3: CASSMIAGGTDTQYF

J: TRBJ2-2
V: TRBV2
D: TRBD1
size: -
DNA: TGTGCCAGCAGAAGGACAGGGGAGGACGGGGAGCTGTTTTTT
CDR3: CASRRTGEDGELFF

J: TRBJ1-1
V: TRBV24-1
D: -
size: -
DNA: TGTGCCGGCACGGGGTCGAACACTGAAGCTTTCTTT
CDR3: CAGTGSNTEAFF

J: TRBJ1-5
V: TRBV9
D: -
size: once
DNA: TGTGCCAGCAGCGTAGAGGGTGAGGGCAGGCAGCCCCAGCATTTT
CDR3: CASSVEGEGRQPQHF

J: TRBJ1-6
V: TRBV30
D: TRBD1
size: -
DNA: TGTGCCTGGAGGACAGGGGGCAGAGGTAATTCACCCCTCCACTTT
CDR3: CAWRTGGRGNSPLHF

J: TRBJ1-5
V: TRBV4-2
D: TRBD1
size: -
DNA: TGTGCCAGCAGGACGGGACAGGGGTCAAATCAGCCCCAGCATTTT
CDR3: CASRTGQGSNQPQHF

J: TRBJ2-7
V: TRBV7-2
D: -
size: -
DNA: TGTGCCAGCAGCAAAGGACCGCCGGGGACTCCGGGGGATCAAGGCGAGCAGTACTTC
CDR3: CASSKGPPGTPGDQGEQYF

J: TRBJ1-1
V: TRBV7-9
D: TRBD1
size: -
DNA: TGTGCCAGCAGCGGCCGACAGGGCGGTACTGAAGCTTTCTTT
CDR3: CASSGRQGGTEAFF

J: TRBJ1-4
V: TRBV12-5
D: -
size: -
DNA: TGTGCTAGTGGTCGAGGAGGATTAAATGAAAAACTGTTTTTT
CDR3: CASGRGGLNEKLFF

J: TRBJ1-1
V: TRBV10-3
D: TRBD1
size: -
DNA: TGTGCCATCAGCGGACAGGCCCTGAACACTGAAGCTTTCTTT
CDR3: CAISGQALNTEAFF

J: TRBJ1-5
V: TRBV3-1/TRBV3-2
D: -
size: -
DNA: TGTGCCAGCAGCCAAGGGAGAGATCAGCCCCAGCATTTT
CDR3: CASSQGRDQPQHF

J: TRBJ2-1
V: TRBV28
D: -
size: once
DNA: TGTGCCAGCAGTTCCGGACAAGACGATGAGCAGTTCTTC
CDR3: CASSSGQDDEQFF

J: TRBJ2-3
V: TRBV6-5
D: -
size: -
DNA: TGTGCCAGCAGTCCCGGACATGGCACAGATACGCAGTATTTT
CDR3: CASSPGHGTDTQYF

J: TRBJ1-4
V: TRBV27
D: TRBD1
size: -
DNA: TGTGCCAGCAGTTTAGTTCCGGGACAGGAAAAACTGTTTTTT
CDR3: CASSLVPGQEKLFF

J: TRBJ2-2
V: TRBV24-1
D: TRBD1
size: -
DNA: TGTGCCACCAGTGAGACGGACAGGGCAGCCGGGGAGCTGTTTTTT
CDR3: CATSETDRAAGELFF

J: TRBJ1-2
V: TRBV4-2
D: -
size: -
DNA: TGTGCCAGCAGCCAGGCGGGGGGGACGAACTATGGCTACACCTTC
CDR3: CASSQAGGTNYGYTF

J: TRBJ1-3
V: TRBV11-2
D: TRBD1
size: -
DNA: TGTGCCAGCAGCCCAAGGACAGGGACCGGAAACACCATATATTTT
CDR3: CASSPRTGTGNTIYF

J: TRBJ2-5
V: TRBV10-3
D: -
size: once
DNA: TGTGCCATCAGTACATCCGGGAGTTACAAGACGAGGGAGACCCAGTACTTC
CDR3: CAISTSGSYKTRETQYF

J: TRBJ2-1
V: TRBV2
D: TRBD1
size: -
DNA: TGTGCCAGCAGTGAGGACAGGGGTCATTACAATGAGCAGTTCTTC
CDR3: CASSEDRGHYNEQFF

J: TRBJ1-2
V: TRBV6-1
D: -
size: -
DNA: TGTGCCAGCAGTGACCAGGTCCACTATGGCTACACCTTC
CDR3: CASSDQVHYGYTF

J: TRBJ2-7
V: TRBV7-9
D: -
size: few
DNA: TGTGCCAGCAGCTTAAACGGGGTGACTTCCGAGCAGTACTTC
CDR3: CASSLNGVTSEQYF

J: TRBJ1-2
V: TRBV30
D: -
size: -
DNA: TGTGCCTGGACGAGGACAACCTCTAACTATGGCTACACCTTC
CDR3: CAWTRTTSNYGYTF

J: TRBJ1-2
V: TRBV19
D: TRBD1
size: -
DNA: TGTGCCAGTAGTGGCGGGACAGGTCTCCACTATGGCTACACCTTC
CDR3: CASSGGTGLHYGYTF

J: TRBJ2-1
V: TRBV29-1
D: TRBD2
size: few
DNA: TGCAGCGTCGAAAGCGGGAGCTCTGGTGAGCAGTTCTTC
CDR3: CSVESGSSGEQFF

J: TRBJ2-7
V: TRBV4-2
D: -
size: -
DNA: TGTGCCAGCAGCCAAGATGAGCGTGCTGGCGAGCAGTACTTC
CDR3: CASSQDERAGEQYF

J: TRBJ1-1
V: TRBV5-1
D: -
size: many
DNA: TGCGCCAGCAGCTTGTATCAGGCGAGTACTGAAGCTTTCTTT
CDR3: CASSLYQASTEAFF

J: TRBJ1-1
V: TRBV11-2
D: -
size: -
DNA: TGTGCCAGCAGCCAAAACAGCTACACTGAAGCTTTCTTT
CDR3: CASSQNSYTEAFF

J: TRBJ1-6
V: TRBV5-5
D: -
size: -
DNA: TGTGCCAGCAGCCGCGCACAGGGTTTGGGGAATTCACCCCTCCACTTT
CDR3: CASSRAQGLGNSPLHF

J: TRBJ2-5
V: TRBV5-4
D: TRBD2
size: few
DNA: TGTGCCAGCAGCCCCGGGGGGACGGAGACCCAGTACTTC
CDR3: CASSPGGTETQYF

J: TRBJ2-2
V: TRBV11-2
D: -
size: -
DNA: TGTGCCAGCAGCTCTGGACTCATGAACACCGGGGAGCTGTTTTTT
CDR3: CASSSGLMNTGELFF

J: TRBJ2-7
V: TRBV7-7
D: TRBD2
size: -
DNA: TGTGCCAGCAGCTATTCCGTGACTAGCGTCTCCGAGCAGTACTTC
CDR3: CASSYSVTSVSEQYF